This entry features one T cell receptor (beta chain) sequence. Enrolment of Seattle patients took place during active infection, and they were followed longitudinally. In germline, CDR1 is SGHTA, CDR2 FQGNSA. The V gene end was trimmed by 1 base and the J gene end by 2 bases; junction bases not matched to a gene: 2. The CDR3 extends over 15 amino acids. This sample is drawn from a study of blood T cell repertoires in COVID-19. Study-level information: The analysed material was cDNA or gDNA that came from T cells, B-cell-depleted T cells, or PBMCs.

Sequencing was performed with immunoSEQ multiplex PCR; in TCRdb, only in-frame clones are kept and a portion is missing. The data contain approximately 53,000 clones, about nine tenths of them seen just once; the ten biggest clones take up around 21%. The rearrangement joins TRBV7-2 to TRBJ2-3; 8 bases align to TRBD2. This clonotype was obtained from a woman aged 80 or over with COVID-19, enrolled during active disease. Specimen: peripheral blood. The CDR3 region is CASSLVTSDTDTQYF. CDR3 sequence (DNA): TGTGCCAGCAGCTTAGTGACTAGCGACACAGATACGCAGTATTTT.